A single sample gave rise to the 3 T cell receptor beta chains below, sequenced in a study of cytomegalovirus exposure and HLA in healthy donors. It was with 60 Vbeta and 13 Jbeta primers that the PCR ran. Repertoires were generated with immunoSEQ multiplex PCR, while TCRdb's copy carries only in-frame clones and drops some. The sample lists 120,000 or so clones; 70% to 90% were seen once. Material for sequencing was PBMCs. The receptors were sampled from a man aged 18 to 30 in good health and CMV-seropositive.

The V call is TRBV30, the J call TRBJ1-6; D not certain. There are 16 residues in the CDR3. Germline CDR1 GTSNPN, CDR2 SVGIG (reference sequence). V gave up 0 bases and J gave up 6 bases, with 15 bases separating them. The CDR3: CAWSVPRGSRNSPLHF. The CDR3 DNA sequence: TGTGCCTGGAGTGTTCCTCGGGGATCGCGTAATTCACCCCTCCACTTT.

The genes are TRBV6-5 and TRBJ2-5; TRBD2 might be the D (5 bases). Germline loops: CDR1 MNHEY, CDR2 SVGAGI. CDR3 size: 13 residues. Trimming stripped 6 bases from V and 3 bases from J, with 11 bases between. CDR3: CASSLIGKETQYF. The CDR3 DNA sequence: TGTGCCAGCAGCCTCATCGGGAAAGAGACCCAGTACTTC.

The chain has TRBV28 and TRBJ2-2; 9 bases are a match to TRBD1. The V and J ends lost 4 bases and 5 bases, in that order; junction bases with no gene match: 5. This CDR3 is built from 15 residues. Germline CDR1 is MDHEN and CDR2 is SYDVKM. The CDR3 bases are TGTGCCAGCAGTTCGGGGACAGGGTATACCGGGGAGCTGTTTTTT. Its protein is CASSSGTGYTGELFF.